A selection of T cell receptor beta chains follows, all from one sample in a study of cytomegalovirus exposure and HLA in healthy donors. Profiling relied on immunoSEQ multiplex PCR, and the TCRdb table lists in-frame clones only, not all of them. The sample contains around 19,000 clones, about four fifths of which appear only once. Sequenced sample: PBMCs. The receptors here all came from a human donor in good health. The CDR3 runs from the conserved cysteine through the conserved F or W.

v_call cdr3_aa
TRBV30 CAWSHGQGSGYTF
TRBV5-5 CASSPSTMSSSEQFF
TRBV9 CASSGGGTGRNEQFF
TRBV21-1 CASSRTGNYGYTF
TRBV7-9 CASSLGTANEQFF
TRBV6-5 CASSGPLLYNEQFF
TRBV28 CASSTSGTGGEETQYF
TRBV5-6 CASRKGVVEKLFF
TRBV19 CASSITGGIYEQYF
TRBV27 CASSPYAQGNTEAFF
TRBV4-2 CASSQAGLAGEYEQFF
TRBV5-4 CASSPEPTSGYNEQFF
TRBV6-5 CASRDRGEVTEAFF
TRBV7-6 CASSLGESTEAFF
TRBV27 CASSLTTDSYEQYF
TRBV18 CASSSHRRSTKLTGWEETQYF
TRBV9 CASSATVRGTPRGYTF
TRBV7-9 CASSRQDSNQPQHF
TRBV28 CASSQGGSGNTIYF
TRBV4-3 CASSQDSGTREKLFF
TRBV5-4 CASSADINYGYTF
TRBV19 CASGQTNYGYTF
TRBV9 CASSPPGQWGYTF
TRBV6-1 CASTSNRGIRETQYF
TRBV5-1 CASSLEAARMNTEAFF
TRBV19 CASGDRGLSGANVLTF
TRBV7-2 CASSSDFPYNEQFF
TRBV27 CASSFGGRGIAYEQYF